Below, one T cell receptor (beta chain) is given with its context. Its antigen is as yet unknown. The data belong to a study of cytotoxic CD8 clonotypes in ibrutinib-treated CLL. Study at large: Sequencing produced an average of about 250,000 productive templates and approximately 100,000 productive rearrangements per sample.

Germline CDR1 and CDR2: SGDLS and YYNGEE. Unmatched junction bases numbered 11, after V lost 4 bases and J lost 5 bases. The CDR3 sequence is 15 residues long. The intended depth for sequencing was 1 in 200,000 to 1 in 1 million T cells. TCRdb keeps only in-frame clones here, not all; method: immunoSEQ multiplex PCR. This table has around 250,000 clones, 70% appearing once. Study-wide results and limits: Public clonotypes were seen rarely and were contracted or stable on treatment.

The V and J genes are TRBV9 and TRBJ2-7, with 8 bases lining up with TRBD1. Sequenced here: PBMCs, sampled after 24 months of ibrutinib treatment. The source of this sequence is a human donor with chronic lymphocytic leukemia. This CDR3 is CASSQQDRVLHEQYF. CDR3 DNA: TGTGCCAGCAGCCAGCAGGACAGGGTACTTCACGAGCAGTACTTC.